The entry below describes one TCR beta chain. Methods used by the authors: Scientists estimated how many nucleated cells there were by amplifying reference gene primers. TCRdb keeps only in-frame clones here, not all; method: immunoSEQ multiplex PCR. The V and J calls and the clone size are those of that table, but D and trimming were determined from the DNA. The sample contains approximately 210,000 clones, roughly 82% of which appear only once. This entry comes from a study of blood T cell repertoires in COVID-19. Background on the study: Researchers got acute and convalescent COVID-19 samples from the United States, Italy and Spain. Sample material is recorded as cDNA or gDNA derived from T cells, B-cell-depleted T cells, or PBMCs.

CDR1 and CDR2 from the germline V gene are MNHEY and SVGAGI. The V gene end was trimmed by 6 bases and the J gene end by 1 base; junction bases not matched to a gene: 0. The CDR3 length is 14 residues. This chain joins TRBV6-5 and TRBJ1-1; TRBD1 agrees at 12 bases. The TCR sequence derives from a woman in her thirties or forties with acute or convalescent COVID-19. The sequencing sample was made of peripheral blood. CDR3 in amino acids: CASRGQGANTEAFF. CDR3 DNA: TGTGCCAGCAGGGGACAGGGGGCGAACACTGAAGCTTTCTTT.